Below are 29 T cell receptor beta chains sequenced from a single sample in a study of blood T cells in healthy people across ages (dated by TCRdb to the mid-2010s). The library was prepared using 5' RACE. Sequencer: Illumina HiSeq 2500. A second PCR of roughly 6 to 11 cycles was run with a J-beta primer mix and a sample-barcoded 5' primer. TCRdb reran the public reads through fastp at Q25 and MiXCR, keeping productive beta chains. Records with the same CDR3 protein are collapsed into one entry carrying the most frequent genes and DNA. Here the sample has hundreds of thousands of distinct CDR3 sequences; about 49% occur a single time. The ten largest clonotypes hold approximately 51% of the sample. The specimen was blood. The receptors come from a man aged 55 to 70 in good health.

Comment on this clonotype: The junction departs from germline at one end; a sequencing error may be responsible. The chain joins TRBV20-1 to TRBJ2-1; D is perhaps TRBD1 or TRBD2 (5 bases each). Germline V gene data show CDR1 as DFQATT and CDR2 as SNEGSKA (reference sequence). This CDR3 region has 13 residues. The CDR3 bases are TGCAGTGCTCCGGGACGGGGAAGCCATGAGCAGTTCTTT. This sequence encodes CSAPGRGSHEQFF.

This clonotype has a handful of counts. The J gene is TRBJ2-7, the V gene TRBV15, with 7 bases lining up with TRBD1. CDR1 and CDR2 (germline): LNHNV, YYDKDF (reference sequence). Trimming removed 4 bases from V and 3 bases from J; junction bases left unmatched: 3. CDR3 length equals 13 residues. CDR3 amino acids: CATSTRTGYEQYF. DNA of the CDR3: TGTGCCACCAGCACCAGGACAGGCTACGAGCAGTACTTC.

This clonotype was observed a handful of times. The chain is built from TRBV7-8 and TRBJ2-5; 14 bases line up with TRBD2. V shed 1 base and J 5 bases; nucleotides not matched to a gene: 3. This CDR3 contains 16 residues. Germline V gene lookup returns CDR1 SGHVS and CDR2 FQNEAQ. The CDR3 loop is CASSLGTSGRSETQYF. Written as DNA, the CDR3 is TGTGCCAGCAGCTTAGGGACTAGCGGGAGGAGCGAGACCCAGTACTTC.

In its sample, this clonotype was seen a few times. The chain employs TRBV20-1 and TRBJ2-3; a weak D match, TRBD2 (5 bases). Germline V gives CDR1 DFQATT, CDR2 SNEGSKA (reference sequence). The length of the CDR3 is 15 residues. V was shortened by 1 base and J by 3 bases, with 14 bases between the two germline ends. DNA of the CDR3: TGCAGTGCTAGAGGAGGGAAGATCCTGACAGATACGCAGTATTTT. Translating it yields CSARGGKILTDTQYF.

The chain is built from TRBV6-6 and TRBJ2-6, with D uncertain. The CDR3 runs 16 residues. From germline, CDR1 is MNHNY and CDR2 SVGAGI (reference sequence). Trimming left V 2 bases short and J 4 bases short, with 12 bases between. CDR3 loop: CASSYRPTPGANVLTF. The CDR3 DNA follows: TGTGCCAGCAGTTACCGCCCTACCCCGGGGGCCAACGTCCTGACTTTC.

The genes are TRBV5-1 and TRBJ2-7; D could derive from TRBD1 or TRBD2 (5 bases each). Germline V gene lookup returns CDR1 SGHRS and CDR2 YFSETQ. The CDR3 is made up of 13 amino acids. With 3 bases removed from V and 3 bases from J, the gap between germline ends came to 10 bases. The DNA for the CDR3 is TGCGCCAGCAGCTGGGGGACCAACTACGAGCAGTACTTC. Residues: CASSWGTNYEQYF.

The chain uses TRBV6-8 and TRBJ2-7; a possible D gene is TRBD2 (6 bases). The V end was cut by 7 bases, the J end by 0 bases, with 16 bases between. Germline loops: CDR1 MNHGY, CDR2 SAAAGT. This CDR3 has 15 residues. The CDR3 protein is CASTKMGDSSYEQYF. CDR3 sequence (DNA): TGTGCCAGCACCAAAATGGGGGACTCCTCCTACGAGCAGTACTTC.

This clonotype was counted between two and nine times. The rearrangement uses TRBV10-2 and TRBJ1-1; 10 nucleotides match TRBD1. The CDR3 runs to 13 residues. Germline V gene sequence: CDR1 WSHSY, CDR2 SAAADI. Trimming removed 9 bases from V and 3 bases from J; junction bases left unmatched: 4. CDR3 sequence: CASRDRGYTEAFF. Here the CDR3 DNA reads TGCGCCAGTCGGGACAGGGGTTACACTGAAGCTTTCTTT.

At least ten counts were recorded for this clonotype. The chain carries TRBV5-1 and TRBJ2-7; D might be TRBD2 (5 bases). Per the germline V gene, CDR1 is SGHRS and CDR2 is YFSETQ. The CDR3 sequence is 18 residues long. V was clipped by 1 base and J by 1 base, with 21 bases between them. The CDR3 coding sequence is TGCGCCAGCAGCTTGCGAGGGTCAACGGCGTTAAAGTCCTACGAGCAGTACTTC. This encodes CASSLRGSTALKSYEQYF.

This clonotype was found many times. This may be a read error, as it is one base from a much larger clone. The chain carries TRBV11-3 and TRBJ2-5, with D maybe TRBD1 (5 bases). The germline V gene has CDR1 SGHNT and CDR2 YENEEA. The CDR3 totals 14 residues. V lost 5 bases to trimming and J lost 11 bases, with 21 bases between them. The CDR3 DNA reads as TGTGCCAGCAGCCCGATGGGCGGACACAATGAGCAGTACTTC. Residues: CASSPMGGHNEQYF.

Only a few counts were recorded for this clonotype. The CDR3: CASSPGQVGRNEQYF. As DNA, the CDR3 is TGTGCCAGCAGCCCTGGACAGGTTGGACGCAATGAGCAGTACTTC. The chain couples TRBV7-2 to TRBJ2-1; TRBD1 aligns across 7 bases. The end of the DNA aligns better with TRBJ2-7, so the J call may be wrong. CDR3 size: 15 residues. Germline loops: CDR1 SGHTA, CDR2 FQGNSA.

The chain uses TRBV6-6 and TRBJ2-4; 10 bases are shared with TRBD1. The J call may be in error: the DNA end matches TRBJ2-5 better. Germline V lookup: CDR1 MNHNY, CDR2 SVGAGI (reference sequence). The CDR3 is 16 residues long. DNA of the CDR3: TGTGCCAGCACCCCGGGACAGGGGCGCTTCGGAGAGACCCAGTACTTC. Its translation is CASTPGQGRFGETQYF.

In the case of this clonotype: An end of the junction differs from the germline gene, which may be a read error. The V call is TRBV27, the J call TRBJ1-4, with TRBD1 matching over 8 bases. This CDR3 is built from 15 residues. CDR1 and CDR2 (germline): MNHEY, SMNVEV (reference sequence). CDR3 in DNA: TGTGCCAGCGGTTTTACAGGGGGGACTAATGAAAAACTGTTTTTT. Amino acids: CASGFTGGTNEKLFF.

In its sample, this clonotype was seen once. The chain has TRBV29-1 and TRBJ1-1, with D maybe TRBD1 (6 bases). Germline V gene lookup returns CDR1 SQVTM and CDR2 ANQGSEA. CDR3 length equals 10 residues. Trimming removed 6 bases from V and 8 bases from J, with 10 bases in between. CDR3 bases: TGCAGCGTCCATAGGGGGGAAGCTTTCTTT. Amino acids: CSVHRGEAFF. The whole variable domain, filled in from reference TRBV29-1 and TRBJ1-1, reads SAVISQKPSRDICQRGTSLTIQCQVDSQVTMMFWYRQQPGQSLTLIATANQGSEATYESGFVIDKFPISRPNLTFSTLTVSNMSPEDSSIYLCSVHRGEAFFGQGTRLTVV.

In nucleotides, the CDR3 is TGTGCCAGCAGCCTAGCCCTCGGGGGGGGGATGGACATTCAGTACTTC. Protein: CASSLALGGGMDIQYF. The chain is built from TRBV5-8 and TRBJ2-4; 8 bases map to TRBD2. CDR1 and CDR2 (germline): SGHTS, YDEGEE. Germline trimming cut 4 bases from V and 8 bases from J; bases unmatched to any gene: 14. This CDR3 has 16 amino acids.

This clonotype was counted ten times or more. V usage is TRBV20-1 and J usage is TRBJ1-5; D ambiguous. The germline gives CDR1 DFQATT, CDR2 SNEGSKA (reference sequence). This CDR3 contains 15 residues. The V end was cut by 2 bases, the J end by 7 bases, with 18 bases between. The CDR3 nucleotides read TGCAGTGCTAGATCCCGGGAGGGAGGTGGACAGCCCCAGCATTTT. Protein sequence: CSARSREGGGQPQHF.

This clonotype appeared a few times. The CDR3 bases are TGTGCCACCACCCACGGGAGCCGCTCCTTTAGCACAGATACGCAGTATTTT. This encodes CATTHGSRSFSTDTQYF. V usage is TRBV15 and J usage is TRBJ2-3, with D possibly matching TRBD2 (6 bases). V lost 7 bases and J lost 0, with 20 bases in between. CDR1 and CDR2 from the germline V gene are LNHNV and YYDKDF (reference sequence). The CDR3 runs to 17 residues.

V usage is TRBV6-2 or TRBV6-3 and J usage is TRBJ2-7; maybe TRBD2 (5 bases). The J call is in doubt because the DNA end fits TRBJ2-5 better. CDR1 is MNHEY, CDR2 SVGEGT, per germline. There are 14 residues in the CDR3. CDR3 DNA: TGTGCCAGCAGTTTTCTAGGTGCGGGAGAGACCCAGTACTTC. Its protein is CASSFLGAGETQYF.

The CDR3 DNA sequence: TGCAGCGTAGCGGGAGGGGGCGACGAGCAGTACTTC. Protein: CSVAGGGDEQYF. The V gene is TRBV29-1, the J gene TRBJ2-7, with 10 bases fitting TRBD2. Looked up from germline, CDR1 is SQVTM and CDR2 is ANQGSEA. The junction had 4 bases not matched to a gene; V was cut back by 6 bases and J by 5 bases. The CDR3 consists of 12 residues.

This clonotype was detected only a few times. The gene calls are TRBV20-1 and TRBJ2-3, with 11 bases matching TRBD2. The ends lost 1 base at V and 1 base at J; junction bases unmatched: 4. CDR3 length: 16 amino acids. Per the germline V gene, CDR1 is DFQATT and CDR2 is SNEGSKA (reference sequence). Written as DNA, the CDR3 is TGCAGTGCTAGAGGGGTGGGACTAGCGGGCACAGATACGCAGTATTTT. It is translated as CSARGVGLAGTDTQYF.

This clonotype was detected only a few times. A much larger clone lies one base from this, so it may be a read error. The chain joins TRBV4-3 to TRBJ2-5; D perhaps matches TRBD2 (6 bases). This CDR3 has 14 residues. Germline CDR1 LGHNA, CDR2 YSLEER. The germline V and J ends were trimmed by 4 bases and 11 bases, with 20 bases remaining between them. The DNA for the CDR3 is TGCGCCAGCAGCCGTGGCGGGGCGTGGAATGAGCAGTACTTC. Translated, it gives CASSRGGAWNEQYF.

This chain joins TRBV7-3 and TRBJ2-1, with TRBD2 matching over 8 bases. With V trimmed by 5 bases and J by 1 base, 7 bases remained unmatched. This CDR3 contains 16 residues. Germline V CDR1 and CDR2: SGHTA, FQGTGA. The CDR3 protein is CASSPGTRLSYNEQFF. CDR3 nucleotide sequence: TGTGCCAGCAGCCCCGGGACTAGGCTTTCCTACAATGAGCAGTTCTTC.

The rearrangement uses TRBV18 and TRBJ2-3; TRBD1 matches 10 bases. There are 13 residues in the CDR3. Per germline, CDR1 KGHSH and CDR2 LQKENI. Germline trimming cut 6 bases from V and 8 bases from J; bases unmatched to any gene: 5. Here the CDR3 reads CASSSGQGGTQYF. CDR3 bases: TGTGCCAGCTCGTCAGGACAGGGGGGTACGCAGTATTTT.

The sample holds many counts of this clonotype. A much larger clone differs by one base, so this may be a read error. The V call is TRBV29-1, the J call TRBJ2-7, with D possibly matching TRBD2 (6 bases). V lost 7 bases and J 7 bases, leaving 23 bases between the germline ends. The CDR3 loop spans 14 amino acids. Germline V gives CDR1 SQVTM, CDR2 ANQGSEA. The CDR3 loop reads CSAGGGGGRNEQYF. In DNA form, the CDR3 reads TGCAGCGCTGGTGGGGGAGGCGGGCGGAATGAGCAGTACTTC.

This clonotype came up once. A much larger clone differs from this one at a single base, so this may be a read error. The chain uses TRBV18 and TRBJ2-3; tentative D call: TRBD2 (6 bases). V was clipped by 2 bases and J by 8 bases, with 11 bases between them. The CDR3 is 13 amino acids. CDR1 is KGHSH, CDR2 LQKENI, per germline. As DNA, the CDR3 is TGTGCCAGCTCACCAGGATCCGGGGGTACGCAGTATTTT. Translated, it gives CASSPGSGGTQYF.

This chain links TRBV12-3 or TRBV12-4 with TRBJ2-3; a possible D gene is TRBD1 (8 bases). The V and J ends lost 3 bases and 1 base respectively, with 11 bases between them. This CDR3 has 15 residues. Written as DNA, the CDR3 is TGTGCCAGCAGTTTCACAGGGGGGGGCACAGATACGCAGTATTTT. Translation gives CASSFTGGGTDTQYF.

The chain employs TRBV27 and TRBJ1-2; D is possibly TRBD1 (6 bases). Germline CDR1 reads MNHEY; CDR2 reads SMNVEV (reference sequence). V lost 0 bases and J lost 8, with 13 bases in between. The CDR3 totals 14 residues. The CDR3 DNA reads TGTGCCAGCAGTTTATCCCAGGGGCTCGGGGGCTACACCTTC. Its translation is CASSLSQGLGGYTF.

This clonotype appeared a few times. The rearrangement links TRBV7-2 to TRBJ2-7, with D perhaps matching TRBD2 (6 bases). Trimming took 2 bases from V and 2 from J, leaving 13 bases between them. This CDR3 has 15 amino acids. Germline CDR1 and CDR2: SGHTA and FQGNSA. CDR3 coding DNA: TGTGCCAGCAGCTTATCTCAGGGAGGAACCTACGAGCAGTACTTC. As protein: CASSLSQGGTYEQYF. The full variable domain, rest sourced from reference TRBV7-2 and TRBJ2-7, is GAGVSQSPSNKVTEKGKDVELRCDPISGHTALYWYRQSLGQGLEFLIYFQGNSAPDKSGLPSDRFSAERTGGSVSTLTIQRTQQEDSAVYLCASSLSQGGTYEQYFGPGTRLTVT.

V usage is TRBV6-2 or TRBV6-3 and J usage is TRBJ1-1; a possible D gene is TRBD1 (5 bases). The V gene lost 5 bases and the J gene lost 4 bases, with 17 bases spanning the gap. Looked up from germline, CDR1 is MNHEY and CDR2 is SVGEGT. This CDR3 region has 15 residues. CDR3 region: CASSHTGTGGTEAFF. The DNA for the CDR3 is TGTGCCAGCAGTCACACAGGTACCGGGGGCACTGAAGCTTTCTTT.